The T cell receptor beta chain under discussion was sequenced for a study of cytomegalovirus exposure and HLA in healthy donors. Study information: Within an early data release were 80 million to 90 million unique TCRs drawn from HLA-typed donors.

The PCR made use of 60 Vbeta and 13 Jbeta primers. Assay used: immunoSEQ multiplex PCR; TCRdb lists only in-frame clones, some missing. This repertoire shows some 150,000 clones, 79% found once; its top ten account for about 1.1%. This clone appeared once. The target antigen is unknown. Study results and caveats: There were some V segments, including TRBV6-2 and TRBV6-3, excluded as indistinguishable. According to a later analysis, donors in an Asian-associated ancestry cluster reportedly had fewer N-insertions than the roughly 660-donor mean. Several of the most significant clusters appeared linked to common viral pathogens, based on a later analysis.

Germline-derived CDR1 and CDR2 are SGHVS and FNYEAQ. The V gene end was trimmed by 5 bases and the J gene end by 13 bases; junction bases not matched to a gene: 10. The CDR3 has 14 residues. The TCR originated in a male donor in good health and CMV-seronegative. Sequenced input: PBMCs. The chain links TRBV7-6 to TRBJ1-5; 11 bases are shared with TRBD1. CDR3 residues: CASSPGTGGGEQHF. In DNA, the CDR3 is TGTGCCAGCAGCCCTGGGACAGGGGGTGGGGAGCAGCATTTT. The full variable domain, rest sourced from reference TRBV7-6 and TRBJ1-5, is GAGVSQSPRYKVTKRGQDVALRCDPISGHVSLYWYRQALGQGPEFLTYFNYEAQQDKSGLPNDRFSAERPEGSISTLTIQRTEQRDSAMYRCASSPGTGGGEQHFGDGTRLSIL.